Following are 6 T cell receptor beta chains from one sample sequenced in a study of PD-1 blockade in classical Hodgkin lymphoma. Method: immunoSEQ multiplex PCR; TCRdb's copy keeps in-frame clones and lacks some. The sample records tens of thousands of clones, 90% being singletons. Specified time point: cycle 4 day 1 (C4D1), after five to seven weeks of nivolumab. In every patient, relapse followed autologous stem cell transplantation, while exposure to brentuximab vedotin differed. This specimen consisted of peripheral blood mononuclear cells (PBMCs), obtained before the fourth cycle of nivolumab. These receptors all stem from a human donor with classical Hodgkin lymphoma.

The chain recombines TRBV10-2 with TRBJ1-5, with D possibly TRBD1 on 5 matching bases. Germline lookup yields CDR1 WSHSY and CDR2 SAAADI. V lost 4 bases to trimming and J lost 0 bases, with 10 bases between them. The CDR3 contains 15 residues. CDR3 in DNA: TGCGCCAGCAGTGGGGTCAGGGATAGCAATCAGCCCCAGCATTTT. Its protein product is CASSGVRDSNQPQHF.

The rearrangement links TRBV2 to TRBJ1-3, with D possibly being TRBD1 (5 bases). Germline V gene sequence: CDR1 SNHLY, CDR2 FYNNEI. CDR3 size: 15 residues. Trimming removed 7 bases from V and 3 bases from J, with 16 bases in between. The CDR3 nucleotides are TGTGCCAGCAAGATACAGAGGGGAGGTGGAAACACCATATATTTT. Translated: CASKIQRGGGNTIYF.

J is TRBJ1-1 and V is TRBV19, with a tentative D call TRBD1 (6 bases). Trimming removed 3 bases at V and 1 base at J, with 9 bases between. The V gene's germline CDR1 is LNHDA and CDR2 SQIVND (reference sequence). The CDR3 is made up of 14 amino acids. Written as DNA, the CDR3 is TGTGCCAGTAGTATTACAGGGAGGAACACTGAAGCTTTCTTT. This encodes CASSITGRNTEAFF.

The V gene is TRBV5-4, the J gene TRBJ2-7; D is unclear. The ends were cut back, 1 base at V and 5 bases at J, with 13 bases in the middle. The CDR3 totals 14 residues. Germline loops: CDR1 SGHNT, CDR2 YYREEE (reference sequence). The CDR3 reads CASSLLLRPHEQYF. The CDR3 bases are TGTGCCAGCAGCTTGCTTTTAAGACCCCACGAGCAGTACTTC.

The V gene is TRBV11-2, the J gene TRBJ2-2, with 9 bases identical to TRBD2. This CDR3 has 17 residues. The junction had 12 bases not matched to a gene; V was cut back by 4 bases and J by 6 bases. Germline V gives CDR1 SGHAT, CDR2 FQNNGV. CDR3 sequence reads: CASSYGWGLAAAGELFF. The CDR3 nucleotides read TGTGCCAGCAGCTACGGATGGGGACTAGCTGCGGCCGGGGAGCTGTTTTTT.

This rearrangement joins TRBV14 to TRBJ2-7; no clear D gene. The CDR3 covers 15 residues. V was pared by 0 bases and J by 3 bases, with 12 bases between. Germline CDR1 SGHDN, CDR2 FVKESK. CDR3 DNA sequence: TGTGCCAGCAGCCAAGATGGCAGGTACTACTACGAGCAGTACTTC. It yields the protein CASSQDGRYYYEQYF.